This TCR beta chain was captured by sequencing in a study of T cells in Graves' hyperthyroidism and ophthalmopathy. Overall study results and limits: Also found in blood were most expanded thyroid clonotypes above 0.001.

Only a few counts were recorded for this clonotype. What it binds is not known. Amplification yielded TCR beta CDR3 regions, with RNA transcripts as the source. Initially, a first-round RT-PCR of the TCR CDR3 employed the HTBI primer set. TCRdb used MiXCR to reprocess the multiplex PCR reads, holding one entry per CDR3 protein. The table includes around 420,000 distinct CDR3 sequences, around 13% detected once. Germline lookup yields CDR1 LGHDT and CDR2 YNNKEL (reference sequence). The CDR3 sequence is 15 residues long. V was shortened by 1 base and J by 5 bases, with 14 bases between the two germline ends. Hyperthyroidism of Graves' type that showed no ophthalmopathy progression within 18 months was stable. Used for diagnoses were clinical symptoms, serum thyroxine and TRAb, thyroid ultrasound and orbital computed tomography.

Sequencing was performed on blood. The sequence derives from a young woman with Graves' hyperthyroidism. This chain links TRBV3-1 with TRBJ2-5; D unresolved. The CDR3 coding sequence is TGTGCCAGCAGCCAAGGTACTCTGGCCCGGGAGACCCAGTACTTC. As protein: CASSQGTLARETQYF.